The sequence of this TCR beta chain was determined in a study of Ad26.COV2.S vaccination and SARS-CoV-2 variants. With 3 bases removed from V and 3 bases from J, the gap between germline ends came to 12 bases. The CDR3 extends over 15 amino acids. CDR1 is LGHNA and CDR2 is YNFKEQ in the germline V gene. Treatment described: 15 to 20 received Ad26.COV2.S at low or high dose, single or two shots; 5 received placebo; per-sample allocation not given. Collection of samples fell on day 63 after the first vaccine or placebo injection. Some clones are missing from TCRdb's copy, which holds only in-frame ones; the method was immunoSEQ multiplex PCR. The data show about 400,000 clones, around 89% seen once.

This chain joins TRBV4-2 and TRBJ1-5; the D gene is possibly TRBD1 (5 bases). This clonotype was sampled from a person aged 18 to 59 who received the Ad26.COV2.S COVID-19 vaccine or a placebo. Here the sequenced sample was peripheral blood, taken in a trial of Ad26.COV2.S vaccine versus placebo. The CDR3 sequence: CASSQGGEVNQPQHF. CDR3 DNA: TGTGCCAGCAGCCAGGGGGGGGAAGTCAATCAGCCCCAGCATTTT.